A single sample is the source of the 27 T cell receptor beta chains below, sequenced in a study of blood T cell repertoires in COVID-19. The repertoire was sequenced with immunoSEQ multiplex PCR; TCRdb's copy has only in-frame clones and lacks some. The sample shows around 150,000 clones, around 85% of them seen only once. The sequenced sample consisted of PBMCs or T cells enriched from blood (not recorded which). These receptors were obtained from a woman aged 40 to 50 who had recovered from COVID-19.

The J gene is TRBJ2-5, the V gene TRBV2; tentatively, D is TRBD2 (7 bases). V gave up 4 bases and J gave up 0 bases, with 15 bases separating them. The CDR3 extends over 16 amino acids. Looked up from germline, CDR1 is SNHLY and CDR2 is FYNNEI. The CDR3: CASSGGGHWYQETQYF. Written as DNA, the CDR3 is TGTGCCAGCAGTGGGGGGGGACATTGGTACCAAGAGACCCAGTACTTC.

This chain connects TRBV2 to TRBJ2-7, with a possible D match to TRBD2 (5 bases). There are 15 residues in the CDR3. Germline assignment: CDR1 SNHLY and CDR2 FYNNEI. V shed 4 bases and J shed 0 bases, with 13 bases lying between them. CDR3 bases: TGTGCCAGCAGTGTAGCGTGGGAGTACTCCTACGAGCAGTACTTC. Its protein product is CASSVAWEYSYEQYF. Combining the CDR3 with reference TRBV2 and TRBJ2-7 gives the whole variable domain EPEVTQTPSHQVTQMGQEVILRCVPISNHLYFYWYRQILGQKVEFLVSFYNNEISEKSEIFDDQFSVERPDGSNFTLKIRSTKLEDSAMYFCASSVAWEYSYEQYFGPGTRLTVT.

The gene calls are TRBV9 and TRBJ1-4; tentatively, D is TRBD1 (5 bases). Germline V gene sequence: CDR1 SGDLS, CDR2 YYNGEE. The CDR3 has 15 amino acids. The ends were cut back, 4 bases at V and 5 bases at J, with 15 bases in the middle. The CDR3 protein is CASSPSGERNEKLFF. CDR3 sequence (DNA): TGTGCCAGCAGCCCTTCGGGGGAGAGGAATGAAAAACTGTTTTTT.

The J gene is TRBJ2-1, the V gene TRBV6-5; the D is unclear. V was trimmed by 2 bases and J by 5 bases, leaving 7 bases between them. CDR3 length: 13 amino acids. CDR1 and CDR2 (germline): MNHEY, SVGAGI. CDR3 nucleotide sequence: TGTGCCAGCAGTTACCATCAGGACAATGAGCAGTTCTTC. Amino acids: CASSYHQDNEQFF.

The rearrangement joins TRBV5-5 to TRBJ1-6; possibly TRBD1 for D (6 bases). This CDR3 spans 17 amino acids. The germline V gene encodes CDR1 SGHKS and CDR2 YYEKEE (reference sequence). Trimming took 3 bases from V and 11 from J, leaving 24 bases between them. CDR3 region: CASSSYLPGQLDAPLHF. The DNA for the CDR3 is TGTGCCAGCAGCTCCTACCTTCCGGGACAACTAGACGCACCCCTCCACTTT.

The rearrangement joins TRBV9 to TRBJ2-7; D unclear. The CDR3 totals 14 residues. Trimming took off 0 bases at V and 2 bases at J, with 9 bases between the two ends. The germline V gene encodes CDR1 SGDLS and CDR2 YYNGEE. The CDR3 region is CASSVGLGTYEQYF. For the CDR3, the DNA is TGTGCCAGCAGCGTAGGACTCGGAACCTACGAGCAGTACTTC.

This clone was found once. V and J are TRBV4-1 and TRBJ1-5, with TRBD1 as a possible D gene (5 bases). The CDR3 sequence is 15 residues long. From germline, CDR1 is MGHRA and CDR2 YSYEKL. Trimming left V 2 bases short and J 0 bases short, with 8 bases between. CDR3 sequence: CASSQRQISNQPQHF. The CDR3 nucleotides are TGCGCCAGCAGCCAAAGACAGATTAGCAATCAGCCCCAGCATTTT.

This clone showed up just once. The chain links TRBV13 to TRBJ2-1, with TRBD1 matching over 8 bases. Germline V gene data show CDR1 as PRHDT and CDR2 as FYEKMQ (reference sequence). Trimming cost V 4 bases and J 0 bases; bases outside gene matches: 5. This CDR3 spans 16 amino acids. CDR3 DNA: TGTGCCAGCAGCTCTGGACAGGGAGGCTCCTACAATGAGCAGTTCTTC. Translating gives CASSSGQGGSYNEQFF.

This clone was seen more than once but under ten times. The chain is built from TRBV7-9 and TRBJ2-1; possibly TRBD2 for D (7 bases). This CDR3 region has 18 residues. Trimming cost V 0 bases and J 9 bases, with 24 bases left between them. The germline gives CDR1 SEHNR, CDR2 FQNEAQ (reference sequence). The CDR3 loop is CASSLARGRGSISGEQFF. CDR3 nucleotide sequence: TGTGCCAGCAGCTTAGCCCGTGGGAGGGGGAGCATAAGCGGTGAGCAGTTCTTC.

The chain joins TRBV15 to TRBJ2-5; perhaps TRBD1 as D (6 bases). Germline-derived CDR1 and CDR2 are LNHNV and YYDKDF (reference sequence). The CDR3 covers 15 residues. Trimming shortened V by 3 bases and J by 1 base, and 12 bases separated the two germline ends. The DNA of the CDR3 is TGTGCCACCAGCAGGGCCCAGGGGAGCCAAGAGACCCAGTACTTC. It translates to CATSRAQGSQETQYF.

This chain connects TRBV7-6 to TRBJ2-1; 11 nucleotides line up with TRBD2. Germline CDR1 and CDR2: SGHVS and FNYEAQ. V trimming: 2 bases; J trimming: 10 bases; junction bases outside the gene matches: 19. The CDR3 is 19 amino acids. Here the CDR3 reads CASSLLLAGADRGAPEQFF. The CDR3, as DNA: TGTGCCAGCAGCTTATTACTAGCGGGGGCGGATAGAGGAGCGCCAGAGCAGTTCTTC. The complete variable domain, with remaining parts taken from reference TRBV7-6 and TRBJ2-1, reads GAGVSQSPRYKVTKRGQDVALRCDPISGHVSLYWYRQALGQGPEFLTYFNYEAQQDKSGLPNDRFSAERPEGSISTLTIQRTEQRDSAMYRCASSLLLAGADRGAPEQFFGPGTRLTVL.

V and J are TRBV7-9 and TRBJ1-2, with TRBD1 identical over 7 bases. Unmatched junction bases numbered 12, after V lost 7 bases and J lost 4 bases. CDR1 is SEHNR, CDR2 FQNEAQ, per germline (reference sequence). The CDR3 totals 15 residues. The CDR3 DNA sequence: TGTGCCAGCACCACTACGACAACAGGGGTCTATGGCTACACCTTC. It translates to CASTTTTTGVYGYTF.

V usage is TRBV10-3 and J usage is TRBJ2-1, with 8 bases matching TRBD2. V lost 3 bases, J lost 10 bases, and 11 bases stayed unmatched. Germline values: CDR1 ENHRY, CDR2 SYGVKD. The CDR3 spans 15 residues. CDR3 loop: CAISERAGEDQEQFF. CDR3 nucleotide sequence: TGTGCCATCAGTGAAAGAGCGGGAGAAGACCAGGAGCAGTTCTTC.

This chain uses TRBV29-1 with TRBJ2-3, with a tentative D call TRBD2 (6 bases). Per the germline V gene, CDR1 is SQVTM and CDR2 is ANQGSEA. The CDR3 has 15 residues. The V end lost 5 bases, the J end lost 0 bases, and 15 bases lay between the germline ends. The CDR3, as DNA: TGCAGCGTTACCCCCGGCGGGACGAGCACAGATACGCAGTATTTT. This gives the protein CSVTPGGTSTDTQYF.

The chain links TRBV3-1 (or the pseudogene TRBV3-2) to TRBJ1-1; 7 bases line up with TRBD1. With 4 bases clipped from V and 0 bases from J, the junction kept 2 bases outside the gene matches. CDR1 is LGHDT and CDR2 is YNNKEL in the germline V gene (reference sequence). The CDR3 runs to 14 residues. Here the CDR3 reads CASSPGTVNTEAFF. The CDR3 coding sequence is TGTGCCAGCAGCCCCGGGACAGTGAACACTGAAGCTTTCTTT.

Notes on this clone: Germline and junction disagree at one end, which may indicate a read error. The chain combines TRBV6-1 with TRBJ1-3; a possible D gene is TRBD1 (5 bases). In germline, CDR1 is MNHNS, CDR2 SASEGT. The CDR3 covers 15 residues. CDR3 DNA: TGTGCCAGCAGCGAAGGTCCAGGGCAAAGAAACACCATATATTTT. Translating it yields CASSEGPGQRNTIYF.

The CDR3 reads CSASNSYGYTF. In DNA form, the CDR3 reads TGCAGTGCTAGTAACAGCTATGGCTACACCTTC. The chain joins TRBV20-1 to TRBJ1-2; no firm D call. The CDR3 is made up of 11 amino acids. The V gene's germline CDR1 is DFQATT and CDR2 SNEGSKA (reference sequence). V lost 3 bases and J 4 bases, leaving 6 bases between the germline ends.

In its sample, this clone was seen once. This rearrangement joins TRBV7-2 to TRBJ2-3, with D tentatively TRBD2 (6 bases). This CDR3 has 15 amino acids. The V end was cut by 3 bases, the J end by 4 bases, with 14 bases between. The germline gives CDR1 SGHTA, CDR2 FQGNSA. The CDR3 region is CASSLEGVAPDTQYF. Here the CDR3 DNA reads TGTGCCAGCAGCTTGGAGGGAGTAGCTCCAGATACGCAGTATTTT.

This clone occurred a few times. The V call is TRBV9, the J call TRBJ1-4; no firm D call. V gave up 0 bases and J gave up 5 bases, with 8 bases separating them. Germline values: CDR1 SGDLS, CDR2 YYNGEE. The CDR3 has 14 residues. CDR3: CASSVVSENEKLFF. CDR3 in DNA: TGTGCCAGCAGCGTAGTGAGTGAGAATGAAAAACTGTTTTTT. Looking up the rest from reference TRBV9 and TRBJ1-4 gives the full variable domain: DSGVTQTPKHLITATGQRVTLRCSPRSGDLSVYWYQQSLDQGLQFLIQYYNGEERAKGNILERFSAQQFPDLHSELNLSSLELGDSALYFCASSVVSENEKLFFGSGTQLSVL.

The genes are TRBV27 and TRBJ2-7, with D hard to call. Trimming pared 4 bases from V and 2 bases from J, leaving 6 bases between. Germline CDR1 and CDR2: MNHEY and SMNVEV (reference sequence). The CDR3 has 12 amino acids. CDR3 nucleotide sequence: TGTGCCAGCAGTTCCCCTCCCTACGAGCAGTACTTC. Residues: CASSSPPYEQYF.

V is TRBV6-5 and J is TRBJ2-7; 7 bases are a match to TRBD2. Germline V gene lookup returns CDR1 MNHEY and CDR2 SVGAGI. This CDR3 spans 13 amino acids. The V segment lost 8 bases and the J segment 2 bases; nucleotides outside the gene matches: 6. The CDR3, as DNA: TGTGCCAGCGGCGGACTAGTAGCCTACGAGCAGTACTTC. This translates into CASGGLVAYEQYF.

The chain uses TRBV5-1 and TRBJ2-2; perhaps TRBD2 as D (5 bases). CDR1 SGHRS and CDR2 YFSETQ come from the germline V gene. V was trimmed by 0 bases and J by 6 bases, leaving 15 bases between them. This CDR3 region has 16 residues. The CDR3 DNA is TGCGCCAGCAGCTTGGGTGGAGCGGACCCCCCCGGGGAGCTGTTTTTT. Translated: CASSLGGADPPGELFF.

The chain is built from TRBV29-1 and TRBJ2-1; 9 nucleotides agree with TRBD2. V was pared by 4 bases and J by 6 bases, with 4 bases of the junction left unmatched. The CDR3 runs 13 residues. Germline lookup yields CDR1 SQVTM and CDR2 ANQGSEA. In nucleotides, the CDR3 is TGCAGCGTTGGGGGGACTAGCTTCAATGAGCAGTTCTTC. It encodes CSVGGTSFNEQFF.

The chain combines TRBV3-1 (or the pseudogene TRBV3-2) with TRBJ2-3; TRBD2 matches at 11 bases. CDR3 length equals 15 residues. V shed 4 bases, J shed 0 bases, and the junction held 0 bases outside the gene matches. Germline loops: CDR1 LGHDT, CDR2 YNNKEL (reference sequence). The CDR3 spells CASSRTSGSTDTQYF. In DNA form, the CDR3 reads TGTGCCAGCAGCCGGACTAGCGGGAGCACAGATACGCAGTATTTT.

Concerning this clone: Other DNA sequences within the sample encode an identical CDR3. The chain is built from TRBV27 and TRBJ1-1, with 7 bases fitting TRBD1. The CDR3 is made up of 13 amino acids. V gave up 0 bases and J gave up 7 bases; unmatched junction bases: 2. Germline assignment: CDR1 MNHEY and CDR2 SMNVEV (reference sequence). CDR3 protein: CASSLSSGGEAFF. The CDR3 DNA reads as TGTGCCAGCAGTTTATCGTCAGGGGGTGAAGCTTTCTTT.

V is TRBV5-1 and J is TRBJ1-5; possibly TRBD1 for D (6 bases). Per germline, CDR1 SGHRS and CDR2 YFSETQ. V lost 4 bases, J lost 2 bases, and 16 bases lay in between. This CDR3 spans 16 amino acids. The CDR3 region has the DNA TGCGCCAGCAGCCAATGGGACACCAAGGGCAATCAGCCCCAGCATTTT. Its protein product is CASSQWDTKGNQPQHF.

The chain employs TRBV6-5 and TRBJ1-1; no clear D. Germline V lookup: CDR1 MNHEY, CDR2 SVGAGI. The CDR3 spans 12 residues. Trimming removed 6 bases from V and 0 bases from J, with 5 bases in between. As DNA, the CDR3 is TGTGCCAGCAGCGCGCTGAACACTGAAGCTTTCTTT. Translation: CASSALNTEAFF.